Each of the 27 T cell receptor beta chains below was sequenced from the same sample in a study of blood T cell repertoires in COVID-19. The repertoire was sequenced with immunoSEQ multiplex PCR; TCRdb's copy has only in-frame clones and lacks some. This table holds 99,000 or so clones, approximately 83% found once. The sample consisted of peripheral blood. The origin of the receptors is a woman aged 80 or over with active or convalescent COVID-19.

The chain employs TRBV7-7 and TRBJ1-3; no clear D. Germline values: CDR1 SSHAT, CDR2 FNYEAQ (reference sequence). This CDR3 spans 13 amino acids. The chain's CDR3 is CALQSLSGNTIYF. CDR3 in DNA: TGTGCTTTGCAAAGCCTCTCTGGAAACACCATATATTTT.

The CDR3 DNA follows: TGTGCCAGCAAAAGGACAGCTTCAGAGACCCAGTACTTC. Translating it yields CASKRTASETQYF. The rearrangement uses TRBV5-5 and TRBJ2-5, with D tentatively TRBD1 (6 bases). Germline V gives CDR1 SGHKS, CDR2 YYEKEE (reference sequence). The CDR3 length is 13 residues. The V end lost 6 bases, the J end lost 4 bases, and 13 bases lay between the germline ends.

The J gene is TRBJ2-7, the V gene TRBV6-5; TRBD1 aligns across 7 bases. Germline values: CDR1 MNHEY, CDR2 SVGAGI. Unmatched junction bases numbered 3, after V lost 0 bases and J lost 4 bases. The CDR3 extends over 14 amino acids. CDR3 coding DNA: TGTGCCAGCAGTTACTCACAGGGACAGTACGAGCAGTACTTC. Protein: CASSYSQGQYEQYF.

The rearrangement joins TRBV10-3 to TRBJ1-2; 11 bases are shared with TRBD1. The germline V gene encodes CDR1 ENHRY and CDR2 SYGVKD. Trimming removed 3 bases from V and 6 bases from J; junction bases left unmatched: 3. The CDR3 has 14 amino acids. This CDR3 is CAISDGGQGDGYTF. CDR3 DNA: TGTGCCATCAGTGACGGGGGACAGGGGGATGGCTACACCTTC.

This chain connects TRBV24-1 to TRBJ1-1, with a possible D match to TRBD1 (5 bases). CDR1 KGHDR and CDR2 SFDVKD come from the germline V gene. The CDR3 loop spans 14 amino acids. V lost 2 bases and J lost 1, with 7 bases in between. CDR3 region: CATSDSGGNTEAFF. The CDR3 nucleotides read TGTGCCACCAGTGATTCCGGGGGGAACACTGAAGCTTTCTTT.

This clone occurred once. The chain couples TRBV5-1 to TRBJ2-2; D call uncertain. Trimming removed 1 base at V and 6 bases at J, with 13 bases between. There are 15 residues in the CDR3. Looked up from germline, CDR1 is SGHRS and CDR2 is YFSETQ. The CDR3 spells CASSLTLPRPGELFF. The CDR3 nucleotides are TGCGCCAGCAGCTTGACCCTTCCTAGGCCCGGGGAGCTGTTTTTT.

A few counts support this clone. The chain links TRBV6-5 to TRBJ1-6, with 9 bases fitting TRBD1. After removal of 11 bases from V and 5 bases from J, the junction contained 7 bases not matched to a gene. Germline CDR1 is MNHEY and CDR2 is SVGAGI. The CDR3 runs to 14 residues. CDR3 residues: CAGRDREHNSPLHF. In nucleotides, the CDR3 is TGTGCCGGAAGGGACAGGGAACATAATTCACCCCTCCACTTT.

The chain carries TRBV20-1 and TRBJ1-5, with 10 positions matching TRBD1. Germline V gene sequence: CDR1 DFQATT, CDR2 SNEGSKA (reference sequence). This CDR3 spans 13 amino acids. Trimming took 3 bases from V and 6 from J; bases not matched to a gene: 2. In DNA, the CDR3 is TGCAGTGCTAGTGGACAGGGGGGTCAGCCCCAGCATTTT. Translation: CSASGQGGQPQHF.

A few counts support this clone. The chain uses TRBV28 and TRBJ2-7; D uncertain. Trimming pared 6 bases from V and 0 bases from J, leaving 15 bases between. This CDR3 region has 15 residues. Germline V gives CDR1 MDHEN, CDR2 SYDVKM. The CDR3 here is CASRDTERVSYEQYF. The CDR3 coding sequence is TGTGCCAGCAGGGATACGGAGCGCGTCTCCTACGAGCAGTACTTC.

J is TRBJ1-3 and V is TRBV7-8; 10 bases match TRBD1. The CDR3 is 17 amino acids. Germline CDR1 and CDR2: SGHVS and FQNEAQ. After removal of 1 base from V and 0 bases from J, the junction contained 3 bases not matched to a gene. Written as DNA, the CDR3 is TGTGCCAGCAGCTTAGTTAGGACAGGGGGCTCTGGAAACACCATATATTTT. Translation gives CASSLVRTGGSGNTIYF.

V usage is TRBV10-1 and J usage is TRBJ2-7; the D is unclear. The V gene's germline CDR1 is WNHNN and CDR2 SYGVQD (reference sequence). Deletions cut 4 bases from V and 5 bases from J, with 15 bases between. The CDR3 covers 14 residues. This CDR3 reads CASSGSRFWNEQYF. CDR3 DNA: TGCGCCAGCAGTGGTTCGAGGTTCTGGAACGAGCAGTACTTC.

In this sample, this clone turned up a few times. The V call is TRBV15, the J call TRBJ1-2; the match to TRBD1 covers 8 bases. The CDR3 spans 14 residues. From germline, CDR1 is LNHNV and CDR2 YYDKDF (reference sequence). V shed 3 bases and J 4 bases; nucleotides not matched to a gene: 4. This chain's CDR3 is CATSRDTGGYGYTF. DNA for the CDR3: TGTGCCACCAGCAGGGACACAGGGGGCTATGGCTACACCTTC.

The CDR3 protein is CSVLAGGETQYF. CDR3 nucleotide sequence: TGCAGCGTGTTAGCGGGAGGAGAGACCCAGTACTTC. V usage is TRBV29-1 and J usage is TRBJ2-5, with 10 positions matching TRBD2. V lost 6 bases to trimming and J lost 4 bases; unmatched junction nucleotides: 2. Per the germline V gene, CDR1 is SQVTM and CDR2 is ANQGSEA. There are 12 residues in the CDR3.

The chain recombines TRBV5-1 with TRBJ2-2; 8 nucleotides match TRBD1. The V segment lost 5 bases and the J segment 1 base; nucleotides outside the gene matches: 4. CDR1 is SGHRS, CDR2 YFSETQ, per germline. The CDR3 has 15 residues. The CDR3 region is CASRTGTGNTGELFF. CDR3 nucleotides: TGCGCCAGCAGGACCGGGACAGGGAACACCGGGGAGCTGTTTTTT.

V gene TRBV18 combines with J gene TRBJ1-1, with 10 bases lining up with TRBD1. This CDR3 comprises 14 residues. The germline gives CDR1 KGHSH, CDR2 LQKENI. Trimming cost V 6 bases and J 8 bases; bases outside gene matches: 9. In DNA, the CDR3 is TGTGCCAGCTCGCCGGGGACAGGGGCACTCGAAGCTTTCTTT. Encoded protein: CASSPGTGALEAFF.

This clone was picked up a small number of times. DNA of the CDR3: TGTGCCAGCACATCCGTGCCGACTTCCTACAATGAGCAGTTCTTC. Protein product: CASTSVPTSYNEQFF. This chain joins TRBV7-9 and TRBJ2-1, with D unresolved. Per germline, CDR1 SEHNR and CDR2 FQNEAQ (reference sequence). The V end was cut by 7 bases, the J end by 1 base, with 14 bases between. CDR3 length: 15 residues.

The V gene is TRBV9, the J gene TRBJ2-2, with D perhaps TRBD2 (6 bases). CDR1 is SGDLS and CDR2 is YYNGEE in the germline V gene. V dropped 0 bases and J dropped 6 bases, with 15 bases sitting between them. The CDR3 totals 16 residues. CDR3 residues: CASSVEDYILAGELFF. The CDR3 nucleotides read TGTGCCAGCAGCGTAGAGGACTATATTTTGGCCGGGGAGCTGTTTTTT.

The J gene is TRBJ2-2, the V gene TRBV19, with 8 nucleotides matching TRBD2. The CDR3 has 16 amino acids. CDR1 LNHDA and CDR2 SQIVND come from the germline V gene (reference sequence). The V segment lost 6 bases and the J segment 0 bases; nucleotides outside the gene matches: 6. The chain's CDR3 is CASSILSGANTGELFF. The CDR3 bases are TGTGCCAGTAGCATACTTAGCGGGGCGAACACCGGGGAGCTGTTTTTT.

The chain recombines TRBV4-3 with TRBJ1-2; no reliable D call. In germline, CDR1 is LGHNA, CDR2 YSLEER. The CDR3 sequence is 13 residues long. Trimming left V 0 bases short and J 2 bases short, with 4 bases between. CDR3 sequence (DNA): TGCGCCAGCAGCCAAGAAGAGAACTATGGCTACACCTTC. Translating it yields CASSQEENYGYTF.

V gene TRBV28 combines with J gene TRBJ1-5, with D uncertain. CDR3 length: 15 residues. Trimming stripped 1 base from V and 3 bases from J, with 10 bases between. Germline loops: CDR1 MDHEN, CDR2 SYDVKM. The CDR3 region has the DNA TGTGCCAGCAGTTTATATGGCCAGGACAATCAGCCCCAGCATTTT. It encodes CASSLYGQDNQPQHF. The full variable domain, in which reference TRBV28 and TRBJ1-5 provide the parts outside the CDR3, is DVKVTQSSRYLVKRTGEKVFLECVQDMDHENMFWYRQDPGLGLRLIYFSYDVKMKEKGDIPEGYSVSREKKERFSLILESASTNQTSMYLCASSLYGQDNQPQHFGDGTRLSIL.

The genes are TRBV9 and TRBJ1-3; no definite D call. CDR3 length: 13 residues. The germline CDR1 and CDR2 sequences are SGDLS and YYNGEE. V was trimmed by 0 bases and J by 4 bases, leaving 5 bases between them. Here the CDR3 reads CASSVEEGNTIYF. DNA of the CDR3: TGTGCCAGCAGCGTAGAAGAGGGAAACACCATATATTTT.

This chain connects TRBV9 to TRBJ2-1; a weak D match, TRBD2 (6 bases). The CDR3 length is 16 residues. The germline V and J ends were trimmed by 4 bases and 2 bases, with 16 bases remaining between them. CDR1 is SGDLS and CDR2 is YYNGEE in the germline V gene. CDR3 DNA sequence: TGTGCCAGCAGCCCAACGGAGGGATTCCCCTACAATGAGCAGTTCTTC. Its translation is CASSPTEGFPYNEQFF.

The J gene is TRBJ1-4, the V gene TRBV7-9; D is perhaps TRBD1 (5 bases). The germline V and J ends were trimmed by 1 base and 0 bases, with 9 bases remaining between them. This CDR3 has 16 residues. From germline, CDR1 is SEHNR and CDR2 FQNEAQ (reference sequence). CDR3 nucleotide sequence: TGTGCCAGCAGCTTAGGGACACCAGCAACTAATGAAAAACTGTTTTTT. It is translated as CASSLGTPATNEKLFF.

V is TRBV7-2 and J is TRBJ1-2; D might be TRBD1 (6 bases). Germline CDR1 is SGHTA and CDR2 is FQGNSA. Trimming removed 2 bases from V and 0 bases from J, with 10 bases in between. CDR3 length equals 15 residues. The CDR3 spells CASSLPGAPNYGYTF. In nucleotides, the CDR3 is TGTGCCAGCAGCTTACCAGGGGCGCCTAACTATGGCTACACCTTC.

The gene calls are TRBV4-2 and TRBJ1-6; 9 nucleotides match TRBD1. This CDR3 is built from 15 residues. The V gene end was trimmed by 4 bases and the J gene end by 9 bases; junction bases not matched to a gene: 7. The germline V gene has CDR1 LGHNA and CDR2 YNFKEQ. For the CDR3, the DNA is TGTGCCAGCAGCCTCTTGGACAGGGGAGGTTCACCCCTCCACTTT. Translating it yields CASSLLDRGGSPLHF.

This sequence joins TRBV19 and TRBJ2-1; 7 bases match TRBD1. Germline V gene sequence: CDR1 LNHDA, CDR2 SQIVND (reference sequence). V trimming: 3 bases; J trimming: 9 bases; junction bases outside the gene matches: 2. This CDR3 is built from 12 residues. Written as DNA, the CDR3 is TGTGCCAGTAGTATCTCAGGGGGTGAGCAGTTCTTC. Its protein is CASSISGGEQFF.

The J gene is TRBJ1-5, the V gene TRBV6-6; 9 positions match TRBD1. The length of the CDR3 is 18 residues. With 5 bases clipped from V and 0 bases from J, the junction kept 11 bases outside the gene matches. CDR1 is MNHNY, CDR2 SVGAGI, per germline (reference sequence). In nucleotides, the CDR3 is TGTGCCAGCAGTCGACGGGGACAGGGAGGGAGTAGCAATCAGCCCCAGCATTTT. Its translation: CASSRRGQGGSSNQPQHF.